This T cell receptor beta chain was identified during a study of patients and donors after allogeneic stem cell transplantation. Germline V lookup: CDR1 DFQATT, CDR2 SNEGSKA (reference sequence). V was cut by 3 bases and J by 0 bases, with 7 bases left in between. This CDR3 has 13 residues. TCRdb re-analysed the RT-PCR reads in MiXCR, keeping a single row per CDR3 protein. The data hold about a million distinct CDR3 sequences, with roughly 18% observed a single time. This clonotype was sampled from a human donor who was either an allogeneic HSCT recipient or a stem cell or donor lymphocyte infusion donor (not recorded which). It is not recorded whose cells these are; they may come from a transplant donor. The chain is built from TRBV20-1 and TRBJ2-3; D possibly corresponds to TRBD1 (5 bases). Sequenced: blood, either unsorted or a sorted T cell fraction (not recorded which). The CDR3 nucleotides are TGCAGTGCTAGTGGGGCTAGCACAGATACGCAGTATTTT. It encodes CSASGASTDTQYF.